This TCR beta chain was captured by sequencing in a study of blood T cell repertoires in COVID-19. About the study: The United States, Italy and Spain provided the acute and convalescent COVID-19 samples. T cells, B-cell-depleted T cells, or PBMCs supplied cDNA or gDNA.

V dropped 5 bases and J dropped 5 bases, with 9 bases sitting between them. The V gene's germline CDR1 is MNHEY and CDR2 SVGAGI. CDR3 length equals 12 residues. Study processing details: The authors estimated nucleated cell counts from reference gene primer amplification. Measured with immunoSEQ multiplex PCR; TCRdb has only the in-frame clones, and not every one. Clone size and V and J calls were adopted from that table, with D and trimming inferred from the DNA. The sample holds about 320,000 clones, around 80% seen once. This TCR was recovered from a woman aged 45 to 65 with acute or convalescent COVID-19. V is TRBV6-5 and J is TRBJ1-2; D remains unclear. The sequencing input was peripheral blood. The DNA for the CDR3 is TGTGCCAGCAGTACTGACACGTATGGCTACACCTTC. Residues: CASSTDTYGYTF.